The 21 T cell receptor beta chains in this list originate from one sample, sequenced in a study of blood T cell repertoires in COVID-19 (dated by TCRdb to 2018 to 2020). To prepare the library, the immunoSEQ multiplex PCR assay was applied. TCRdb obtained this table from immuneACCESS and retained in-frame rearrangements with V and J assigned. These tables miss some clones; where compared with another copy, unresolved V genes account for less than half of the shortfall, and the remainder is unexplained. This sample comprises tens of thousands of clones, about four fifths of them detected only once. Approximately 28% of the sample comes from the top ten. Input material: peripheral blood. The source of these receptors is a man aged 70 or older with acute or convalescent COVID-19.

The chain is built from TRBV6-4 and TRBJ2-3; D is perhaps TRBD1 (5 bases). CDR1 is MRHNA, CDR2 SNTAGT, per germline. Trimming pared 10 bases from V and 2 bases from J, leaving 16 bases between. This CDR3 contains 14 residues. CDR3 DNA: TGTGCCACCTCTCAGGGTCGCCTCACAGATACGCAGTATTTT. Protein: CATSQGRLTDTQYF.

The chain couples TRBV7-2 to TRBJ2-7, with D tentatively TRBD1 (6 bases). Trimming removed 5 bases from V and 1 base from J, with 12 bases in between. Germline V gene sequence: CDR1 SGHTA, CDR2 FQGNSA. CDR3 length: 14 amino acids. For the CDR3, the DNA is TGTGCCAGCAGCACAAACACAGGGTCCTACGAGCAGTACTTC. It encodes CASSTNTGSYEQYF.

This clone was counted once. The chain is built from TRBV24-1 and TRBJ2-7; 7 bases are shared with TRBD2. The CDR3 has 14 residues. Trimming took 4 bases from V and 3 from J; bases not matched to a gene: 5. Per the germline V gene, CDR1 is KGHDR and CDR2 is SFDVKD. The CDR3 protein is CATSDPGGDYEQYF. CDR3 coding DNA: TGTGCCACCAGTGACCCTGGGGGGGACTACGAGCAGTACTTC.

V and J are TRBV30 and TRBJ1-6; 7 bases line up with TRBD1. The CDR3 has 13 amino acids. Germline loops: CDR1 GTSNPN, CDR2 SVGIG (reference sequence). With V trimmed by 0 bases and J by 9 bases, 2 bases remained unmatched. Here the CDR3 DNA reads TGTGCCTGGAGTGTAGGGGGCGGTTCACCCCTCCACTTT. Residues: CAWSVGGGSPLHF.

The chain uses TRBV30 and TRBJ1-2; 8 positions agree with TRBD1. The CDR3 spans 13 residues. The V segment lost 3 bases and the J segment 4 bases; nucleotides outside the gene matches: 4. Germline CDR1 reads GTSNPN; CDR2 reads SVGIG (reference sequence). The CDR3 DNA sequence: TGTGCCTGGAGAGTGGACAGGGCCTATGGCTACACCTTC. Its translation: CAWRVDRAYGYTF.

The CDR3 DNA follows: TGTGCCAGCAGCTTGGGACTAGCGGGGAGGGATGAGCAGTTCTTC. It specifies CASSLGLAGRDEQFF. The chain couples TRBV5-6 to TRBJ2-1, with 11 bases matching TRBD2. The V gene end was trimmed by 0 bases and the J gene end by 8 bases; junction bases not matched to a gene: 4. The germline V gene encodes CDR1 SGHDT and CDR2 YYEEEE. This CDR3 has 15 amino acids.

The chain employs TRBV6-5 and TRBJ2-2, with D maybe TRBD2 (6 bases). Germline loops: CDR1 MNHEY, CDR2 SVGAGI. V lost 6 bases and J lost 4, with 15 bases in between. CDR3 length equals 15 residues. The CDR3 nucleotides are TGTGCCAGCAGCCGGGAGCGACAGAGCACCGGGGAGCTGTTTTTT. It yields the protein CASSRERQSTGELFF.

This clone was counted between two and nine times. The V and J genes are TRBV6-5 and TRBJ2-2; D might be TRBD1 (5 bases). CDR1 MNHEY and CDR2 SVGAGI come from the germline V gene. V lost 6 bases and J 4 bases, leaving 9 bases between the germline ends. The CDR3 totals 13 residues. The CDR3 loop reads CASRGQTTGELFF. CDR3 DNA sequence: TGTGCCAGCAGGGGGCAGACCACCGGGGAGCTGTTTTTT.

This clone was observed a few times. The chain uses TRBV9 and TRBJ1-5, with D tentatively TRBD1 (6 bases). Germline V gives CDR1 SGDLS, CDR2 YYNGEE. CDR3 length: 15 amino acids. V was trimmed by 3 bases and J by 7 bases, leaving 17 bases between them. The CDR3 region has the DNA TGTGCCAGCAGCGCCGGGGGGCAGGCCAGCCAGCCCCAGCATTTT. It translates to CASSAGGQASQPQHF.

The J gene is TRBJ1-1, the V gene TRBV29-1; possibly TRBD1 for D (6 bases). The CDR3 has 13 amino acids. V lost 1 base and J lost 4, with 10 bases in between. Germline V gene sequence: CDR1 SQVTM, CDR2 ANQGSEA. CDR3 sequence (DNA): TGCAGCGTTGAAGGGGGGCTGATCACTGAAGCTTTCTTT. This codes for CSVEGGLITEAFF.

The chain carries TRBV3-1 (or the pseudogene TRBV3-2) and TRBJ1-2, with D perhaps TRBD1 (5 bases). The V gene's germline CDR1 is LGHDT and CDR2 YNNKEL (reference sequence). The V gene lost 1 base and the J gene lost 6 bases, with 15 bases spanning the gap. This CDR3 comprises 15 residues. CDR3 region: CASSQATGRLNGYTF. The DNA for the CDR3 is TGTGCCAGCAGCCAAGCCACAGGACGGCTGAATGGCTACACCTTC.

The rearrangement links TRBV11-2 to TRBJ2-1, with 12 bases identical to TRBD2. In germline, CDR1 is SGHAT, CDR2 FQNNGV. Unmatched junction bases numbered 5, after V lost 3 bases and J lost 5 bases. The CDR3 consists of 16 residues. The CDR3 loop reads CASSFAGLAGNNEQFF. In DNA form, the CDR3 reads TGTGCCAGCAGCTTCGCCGGACTAGCGGGAAACAATGAGCAGTTCTTC.

J is TRBJ1-5 and V is TRBV6-1, with 8 bases that match TRBD1. V lost 3 bases, J lost 7 bases, and 5 bases stayed unmatched. The CDR3 is 14 residues long. Germline V gene sequence: CDR1 MNHNS, CDR2 SASEGT. CDR3 bases: TGTGCCAGCAGTGAGAAACAGGGGGGACAGCCCCAGCATTTT. It is translated as CASSEKQGGQPQHF.

The V call is TRBV5-5, the J call TRBJ2-2; D is perhaps TRBD1 (6 bases). The CDR3 has 17 residues. From germline, CDR1 is SGHKS and CDR2 YYEKEE (reference sequence). The germline V and J ends were trimmed by 1 base and 2 bases, with 15 bases remaining between them. The CDR3: CASSLRTGQLNTGELFF. In DNA, the CDR3 is TGTGCCAGCAGCTTGCGTACCGGACAGTTAAACACCGGGGAGCTGTTTTTT.

The V gene is TRBV7-3, the J gene TRBJ2-1; 8 positions match TRBD2. CDR3 length: 14 residues. V shed 3 bases, J shed 9 bases, and the junction held 7 bases outside the gene matches. The germline V gene encodes CDR1 SGHTA and CDR2 FQGTGA. The DNA for the CDR3 is TGTGCCAGCAGCTTGGGACTAGAAATCGGTGAGCAGTTCTTC. The encoded protein is CASSLGLEIGEQFF.

This rearrangement joins TRBV6-2 or TRBV6-3 to TRBJ1-1, with a tentative D call TRBD1 (5 bases). V lost 5 bases to trimming and J lost 5 bases, with 21 bases between them. This CDR3 comprises 16 residues. Germline CDR1 MNHEY, CDR2 SVGEGT. CDR3 region: CASSQTSGWGWTEAFF. The CDR3 bases are TGTGCCAGCAGTCAAACCTCAGGGTGGGGTTGGACTGAAGCTTTCTTT.

The table lists this clone with many counts. CDR3 amino acids: CASSFDRGGGYTF. The CDR3 bases are TGTGCCAGCAGCTTCGACAGGGGAGGTGGCTACACCTTC. This chain connects TRBV7-3 to TRBJ1-2, with 8 bases that match TRBD1. This CDR3 has 13 amino acids. The J segment lost 7 bases and the V segment lost 3 bases, leaving 4 bases of the junction unmatched. Germline loops: CDR1 SGHTA, CDR2 FQGTGA.

The V call is TRBV20-1, the J call TRBJ2-3; D call uncertain. Germline assignment: CDR1 DFQATT and CDR2 SNEGSKA (reference sequence). The CDR3 length is 11 residues. The V and J ends lost 3 bases and 4 bases respectively, with 5 bases between them. The CDR3 protein is CSARPADTQYF. The CDR3 nucleotides are TGCAGTGCTAGGCCGGCAGATACGCAGTATTTT.

This clone came up a few times. CDR3 residues: CASSLRGEKLFF. The CDR3 region has the DNA TGTGCCAGTAGCCTTCGGGGTGAAAAACTGTTTTTT. The gene calls are TRBV19 and TRBJ1-4; unclear D gene. Trimming stripped 6 bases from V and 7 bases from J, with 9 bases between. The germline V gene has CDR1 LNHDA and CDR2 SQIVND (reference sequence). CDR3 length: 12 residues.

This rearrangement joins TRBV14 to TRBJ2-3; tentatively, D is TRBD2 (6 bases). The CDR3 totals 13 residues. V lost 5 bases, J lost 6 bases, and 12 bases lay in between. Germline loops: CDR1 SGHDN, CDR2 FVKESK. CDR3 bases: TGTGCCAGCAGCACAAGCGCGGGGGATACGCAGTATTTT. Translated, it gives CASSTSAGDTQYF.

This clone was seen only once. This chain joins TRBV28 and TRBJ1-2; D may be TRBD1 (6 bases). The germline gives CDR1 MDHEN, CDR2 SYDVKM. The CDR3 covers 13 residues. The germline V and J ends were trimmed by 10 bases and 4 bases, with 16 bases remaining between them. CDR3 nucleotide sequence: TGTGCCACCAAAAGGGGACAATTCTATGGCTACACCTTC. It codes for CATKRGQFYGYTF.